This T cell receptor (beta chain) stems from a study of cytomegalovirus exposure and HLA in healthy donors. Study summary: A later analysis reported the same platform for the roughly 120 validation repertoires and the roughly 670 first-cohort repertoires. Points from the study as a whole: Overall, around 160 TCR beta chains were annotated as cytomegalovirus-associated. In vitro data verified a few CMV-associated chains as specific for CMV antigens.

V shed 2 bases and J shed 5 bases, with 15 bases lying between them. The CDR3 has 15 amino acids. Germline V gene sequence: CDR1 LGHNA, CDR2 YSLEER. Data came from immunoSEQ multiplex PCR; TCRdb stores just in-frame clones and leaves some out. The sample consists of 95,000 to 120,000 clones, approximately 96% of them appearing once. As for this clone: Antigen unknown.

Specimen: PBMCs. The chain recombines TRBV4-3 with TRBJ2-5; D perhaps matches TRBD1 (6 bases). The clonotype was recovered from a woman younger than 35 in good health and CMV-seronegative. As DNA, the CDR3 is TGCGCCAGCAGCCAAACGGACAGCCCCGGGGAGACCCAGTACTTC. Its translation: CASSQTDSPGETQYF.